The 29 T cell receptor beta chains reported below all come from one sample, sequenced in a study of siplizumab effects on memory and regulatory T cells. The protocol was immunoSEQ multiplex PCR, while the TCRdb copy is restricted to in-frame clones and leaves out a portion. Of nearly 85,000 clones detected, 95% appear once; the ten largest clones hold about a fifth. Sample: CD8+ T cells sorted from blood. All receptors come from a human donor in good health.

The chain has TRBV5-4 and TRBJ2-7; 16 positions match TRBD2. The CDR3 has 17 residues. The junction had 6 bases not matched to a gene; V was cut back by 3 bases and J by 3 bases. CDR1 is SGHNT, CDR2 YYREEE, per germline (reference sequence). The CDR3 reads CASSSGTSGRVYYEQYF. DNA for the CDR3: TGTGCCAGCAGCTCCGGGACTAGCGGGAGGGTGTACTACGAGCAGTACTTC. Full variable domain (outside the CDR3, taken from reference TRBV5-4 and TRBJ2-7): ETGVTQSPTHLIKTRGQQVTLRCSSQSGHNTVSWYQQALGQGPQFIFQYYREEENGRGNFPPRFSGLQFPNYSSELNVNALELDDSALYLCASSSGTSGRVYYEQYFGPGTRLTVT.

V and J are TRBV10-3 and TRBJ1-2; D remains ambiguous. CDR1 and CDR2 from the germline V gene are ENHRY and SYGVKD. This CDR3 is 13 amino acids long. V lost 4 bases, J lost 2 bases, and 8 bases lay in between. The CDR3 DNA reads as TGTGCCATCAGTGGGGATGAGAACTATGGCTACACCTTC. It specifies CAISGDENYGYTF.

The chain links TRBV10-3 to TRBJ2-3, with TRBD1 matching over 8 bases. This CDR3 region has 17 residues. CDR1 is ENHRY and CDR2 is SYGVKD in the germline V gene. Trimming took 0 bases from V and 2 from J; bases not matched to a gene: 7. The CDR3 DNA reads TGTGCCATCAGTGAGTCCTCGGACAGGGTCATCACAGATACGCAGTATTTT. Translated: CAISESSDRVITDTQYF.

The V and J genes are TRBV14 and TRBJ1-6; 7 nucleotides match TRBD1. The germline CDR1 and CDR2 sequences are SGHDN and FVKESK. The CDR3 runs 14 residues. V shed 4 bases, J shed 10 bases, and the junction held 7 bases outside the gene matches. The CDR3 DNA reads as TGTGCCAGCAGCCCGGACAGGTTACGGTCACCCCTCCACTTT. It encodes CASSPDRLRSPLHF.

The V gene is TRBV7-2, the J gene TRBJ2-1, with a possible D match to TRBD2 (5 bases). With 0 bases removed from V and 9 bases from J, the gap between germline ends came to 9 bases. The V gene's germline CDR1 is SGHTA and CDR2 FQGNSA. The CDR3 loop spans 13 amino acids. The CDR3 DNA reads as TGTGCCAGCAGCTTAGCGGACTCGGGTGAGCAGTTCTTC. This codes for CASSLADSGEQFF.

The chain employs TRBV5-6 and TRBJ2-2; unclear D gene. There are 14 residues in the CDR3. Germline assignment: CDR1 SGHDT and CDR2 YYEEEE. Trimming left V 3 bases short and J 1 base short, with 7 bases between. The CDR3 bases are TGTGCCAGCAGCTCACCCCAGAACACCGGGGAGCTGTTTTTT. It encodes CASSSPQNTGELFF.

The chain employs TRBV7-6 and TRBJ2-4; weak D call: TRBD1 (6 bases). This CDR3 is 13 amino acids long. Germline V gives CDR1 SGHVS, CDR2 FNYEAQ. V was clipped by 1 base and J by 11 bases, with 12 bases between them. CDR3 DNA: TGTGCCAGCAGCTTAGAATTGGGGGCGGTTCAGTACTTC. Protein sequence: CASSLELGAVQYF.

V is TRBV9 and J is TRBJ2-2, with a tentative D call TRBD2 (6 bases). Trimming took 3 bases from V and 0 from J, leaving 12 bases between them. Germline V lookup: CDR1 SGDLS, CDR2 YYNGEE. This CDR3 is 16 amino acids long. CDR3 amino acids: CASSDGTLANTGELFF. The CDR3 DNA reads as TGTGCCAGCAGCGACGGGACTCTCGCGAACACCGGGGAGCTGTTTTTT.

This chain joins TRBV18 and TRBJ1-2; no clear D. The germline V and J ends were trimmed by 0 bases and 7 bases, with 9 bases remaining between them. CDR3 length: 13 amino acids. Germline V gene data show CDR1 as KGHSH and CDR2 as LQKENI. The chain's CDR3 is CASSPPDPSGYTF. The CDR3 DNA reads TGTGCCAGCTCACCACCGGATCCTAGTGGCTACACCTTC.

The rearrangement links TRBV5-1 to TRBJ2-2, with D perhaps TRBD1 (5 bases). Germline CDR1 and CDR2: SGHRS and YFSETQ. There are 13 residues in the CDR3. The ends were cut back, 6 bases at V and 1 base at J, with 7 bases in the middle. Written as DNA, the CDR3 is TGCGCCAGCACCGGACAGAACACCGGGGAGCTGTTTTTT. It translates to CASTGQNTGELFF.

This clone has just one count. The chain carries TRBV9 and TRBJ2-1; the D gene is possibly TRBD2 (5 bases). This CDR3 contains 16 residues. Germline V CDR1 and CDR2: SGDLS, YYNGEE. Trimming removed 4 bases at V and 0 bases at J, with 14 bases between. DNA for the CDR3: TGTGCCAGCAGCTCCTCGGATGGGAGCTCCTACAATGAGCAGTTCTTC. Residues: CASSSSDGSSYNEQFF.

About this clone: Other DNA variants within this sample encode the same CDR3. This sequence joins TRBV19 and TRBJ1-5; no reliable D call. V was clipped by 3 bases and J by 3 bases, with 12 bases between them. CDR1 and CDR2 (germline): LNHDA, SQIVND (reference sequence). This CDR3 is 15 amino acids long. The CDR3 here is CASSIGSRINQPQHF. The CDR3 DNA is TGTGCCAGTAGTATCGGTAGCAGAATCAATCAGCCCCAGCATTTT.

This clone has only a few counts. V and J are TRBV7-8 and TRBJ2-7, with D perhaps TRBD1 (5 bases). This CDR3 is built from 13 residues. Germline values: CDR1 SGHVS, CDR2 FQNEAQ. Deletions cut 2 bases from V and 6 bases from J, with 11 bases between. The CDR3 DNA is TGTGCCAGCAGCTTACCCACAGGCCCCGAGCAGTACTTC. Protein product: CASSLPTGPEQYF.

The CDR3 loop reads CASSSYREETQYF. The CDR3 region has the DNA TGTGCCAGCAGCTCTTACAGGGAGGAGACCCAGTACTTC. The chain is built from TRBV7-6 and TRBJ2-5; D is perhaps TRBD1 (6 bases). This CDR3 region has 13 residues. Trimming took 4 bases from V and 5 from J, leaving 11 bases between them. The germline gives CDR1 SGHVS, CDR2 FNYEAQ.

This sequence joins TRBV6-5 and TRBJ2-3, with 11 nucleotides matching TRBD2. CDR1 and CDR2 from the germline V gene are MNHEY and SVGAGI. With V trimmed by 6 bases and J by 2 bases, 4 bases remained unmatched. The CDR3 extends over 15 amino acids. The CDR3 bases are TGTGCCAGCAGCTCTAGCGGGAGGATCACAGATACGCAGTATTTT. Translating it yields CASSSSGRITDTQYF.

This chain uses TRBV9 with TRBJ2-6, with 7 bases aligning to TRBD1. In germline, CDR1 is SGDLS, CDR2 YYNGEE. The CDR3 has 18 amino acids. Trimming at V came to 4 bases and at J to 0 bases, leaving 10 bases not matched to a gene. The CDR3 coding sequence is TGTGCCAGCAGCTCCTCGACAGGGTCGGGCTCTGGGGCCAACGTCCTGACTTTC. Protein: CASSSSTGSGSGANVLTF.

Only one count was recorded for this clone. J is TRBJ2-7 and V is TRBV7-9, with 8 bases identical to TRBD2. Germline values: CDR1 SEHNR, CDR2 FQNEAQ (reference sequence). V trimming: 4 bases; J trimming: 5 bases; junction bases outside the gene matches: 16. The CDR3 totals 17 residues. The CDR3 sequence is CASSSIKGTRRNNEQYF. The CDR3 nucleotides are TGTGCCAGCAGCTCAATAAAAGGGACTAGGAGGAATAACGAGCAGTACTTC. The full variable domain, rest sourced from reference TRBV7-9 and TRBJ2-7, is DTGVSQNPRHKITKRGQNVTFRCDPISEHNRLYWYRQTLGQGPEFLTYFQNEAQLEKSRLLSDRFSAERPKGSFSTLEIQRTEQGDSAMYLCASSSIKGTRRNNEQYFGPGTRLTVT.

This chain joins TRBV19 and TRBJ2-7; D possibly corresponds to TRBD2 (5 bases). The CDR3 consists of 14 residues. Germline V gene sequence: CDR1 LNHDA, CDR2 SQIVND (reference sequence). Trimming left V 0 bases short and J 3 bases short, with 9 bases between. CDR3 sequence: CASSIDLRVYEQYF. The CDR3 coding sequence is TGTGCCAGTAGTATAGATCTGAGGGTCTACGAGCAGTACTTC. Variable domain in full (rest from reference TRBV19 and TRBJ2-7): DGGITQSPKYLFRKEGQNVTLSCEQNLNHDAMYWYRQDPGQGLRLIYYSQIVNDFQKGDIAEGYSVSREKKESFPLTVTSAQKNPTAFYLCASSIDLRVYEQYFGPGTRLTVT.

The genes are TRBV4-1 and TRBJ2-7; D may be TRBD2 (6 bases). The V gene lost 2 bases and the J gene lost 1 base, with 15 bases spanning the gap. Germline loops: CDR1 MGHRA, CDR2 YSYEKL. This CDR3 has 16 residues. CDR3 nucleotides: TGCGCCAGCAGCCAATCGACCGGGAGTCTTTCCTACGAGCAGTACTTC. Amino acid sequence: CASSQSTGSLSYEQYF.

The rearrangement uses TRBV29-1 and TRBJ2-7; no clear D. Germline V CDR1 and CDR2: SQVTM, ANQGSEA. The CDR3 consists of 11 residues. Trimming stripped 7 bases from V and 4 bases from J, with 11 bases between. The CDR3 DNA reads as TGCAGCGCCGAAGGAATTTACGAGCAGTACTTC. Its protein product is CSAEGIYEQYF.

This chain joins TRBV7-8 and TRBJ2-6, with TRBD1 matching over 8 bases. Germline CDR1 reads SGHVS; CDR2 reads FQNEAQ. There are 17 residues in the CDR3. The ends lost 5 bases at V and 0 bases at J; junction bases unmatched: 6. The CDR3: CASSGDRNSSGANVLTF. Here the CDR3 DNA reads TGTGCCAGCAGCGGGGACAGGAACAGCTCTGGGGCCAACGTCCTGACTTTC.

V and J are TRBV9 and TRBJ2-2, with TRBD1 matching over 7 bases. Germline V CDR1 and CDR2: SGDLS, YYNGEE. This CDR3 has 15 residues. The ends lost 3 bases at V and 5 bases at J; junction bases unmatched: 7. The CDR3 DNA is TGTGCCAGCAGCGGAACCTGGACAGGTACCGGGGAGCTGTTTTTT. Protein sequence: CASSGTWTGTGELFF. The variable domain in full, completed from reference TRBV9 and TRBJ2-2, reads DSGVTQTPKHLITATGQRVTLRCSPRSGDLSVYWYQQSLDQGLQFLIQYYNGEERAKGNILERFSAQQFPDLHSELNLSSLELGDSALYFCASSGTWTGTGELFFGEGSRLTVL.

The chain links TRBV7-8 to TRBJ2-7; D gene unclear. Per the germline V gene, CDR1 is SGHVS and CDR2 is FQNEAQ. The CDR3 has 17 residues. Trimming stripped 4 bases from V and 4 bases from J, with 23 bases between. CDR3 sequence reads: CASSYRPPGPFGYEQYF. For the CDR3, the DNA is TGTGCCAGCAGCTACCGACCCCCAGGCCCCTTTGGGTACGAGCAGTACTTC.

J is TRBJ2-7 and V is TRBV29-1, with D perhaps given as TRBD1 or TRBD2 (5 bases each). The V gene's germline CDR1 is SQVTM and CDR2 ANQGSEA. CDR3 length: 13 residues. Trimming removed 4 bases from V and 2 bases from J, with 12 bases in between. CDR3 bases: TGCAGCGTTGGAGGGGCATCAACCTACGAGCAGTACTTC. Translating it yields CSVGGASTYEQYF.

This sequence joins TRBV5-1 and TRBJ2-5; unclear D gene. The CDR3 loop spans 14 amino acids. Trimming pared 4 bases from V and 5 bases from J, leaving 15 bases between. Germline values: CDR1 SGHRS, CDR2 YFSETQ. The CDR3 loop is CASSNHQSAETQYF. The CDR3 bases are TGCGCCAGCAGCAACCATCAATCTGCGGAGACCCAGTACTTC.

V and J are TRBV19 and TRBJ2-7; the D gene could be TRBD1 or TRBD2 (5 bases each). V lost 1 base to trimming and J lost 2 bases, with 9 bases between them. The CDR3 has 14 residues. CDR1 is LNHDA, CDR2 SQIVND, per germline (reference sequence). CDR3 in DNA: TGTGCCAGTAGTATAGGGGGGTCGACCTACGAGCAGTACTTC. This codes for CASSIGGSTYEQYF.

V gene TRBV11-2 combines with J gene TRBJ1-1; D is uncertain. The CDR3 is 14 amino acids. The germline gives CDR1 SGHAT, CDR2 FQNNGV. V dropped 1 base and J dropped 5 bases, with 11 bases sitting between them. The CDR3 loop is CASSLVARKTEAFF. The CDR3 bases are TGTGCCAGCAGCTTAGTAGCCAGGAAGACTGAAGCTTTCTTT.

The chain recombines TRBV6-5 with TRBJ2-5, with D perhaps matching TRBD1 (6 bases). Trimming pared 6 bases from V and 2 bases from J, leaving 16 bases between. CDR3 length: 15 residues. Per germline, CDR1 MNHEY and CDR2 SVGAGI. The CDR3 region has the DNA TGTGCCAGCAGCCTTTACCGGACAGCTCAAGAGACCCAGTACTTC. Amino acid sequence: CASSLYRTAQETQYF.

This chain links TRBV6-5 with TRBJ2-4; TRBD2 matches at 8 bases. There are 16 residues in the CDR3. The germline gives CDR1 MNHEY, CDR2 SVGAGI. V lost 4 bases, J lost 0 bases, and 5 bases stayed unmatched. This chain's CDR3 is CASSSLSGRAKNIQYF. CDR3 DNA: TGTGCCAGCAGTTCACTAAGCGGGAGAGCCAAAAACATTCAGTACTTC.